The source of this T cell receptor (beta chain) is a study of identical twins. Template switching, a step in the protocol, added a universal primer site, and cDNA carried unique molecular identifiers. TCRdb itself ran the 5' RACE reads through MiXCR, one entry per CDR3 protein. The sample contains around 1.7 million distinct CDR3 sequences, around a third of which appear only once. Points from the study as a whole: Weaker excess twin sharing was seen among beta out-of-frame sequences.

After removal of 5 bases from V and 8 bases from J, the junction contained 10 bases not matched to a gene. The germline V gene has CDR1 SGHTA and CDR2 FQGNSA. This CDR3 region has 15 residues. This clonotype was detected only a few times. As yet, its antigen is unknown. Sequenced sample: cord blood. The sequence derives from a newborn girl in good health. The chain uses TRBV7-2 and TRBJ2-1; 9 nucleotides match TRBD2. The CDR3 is CASSLPGLATDEQFF. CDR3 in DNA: TGTGCCAGCAGCCTTCCGGGACTAGCAACGGATGAGCAGTTCTTC.